This T cell receptor beta chain was captured by sequencing in a study of cytomegalovirus exposure and HLA in healthy donors. Broader study findings: Presence/absence results assume similar sequencing depth per donor, which may not hold. Accurate predictions that matched the HLA-A and HLA-B alleles of most subjects were reportedly made from TCR beta sequences.

The study ran its PCR with 60 Vbeta and 13 Jbeta primers. Libraries were prepared by immunoSEQ multiplex PCR; TCRdb keeps only in-frame clonotypes and omits some of them. Listed are 150,000 to 200,000 clones; approximately 0.8% falls within the top ten. A note on this clone: The antigen is undetermined.

The receptor comes from a young woman in good health and CMV-seropositive. Sample: PBMCs.

The CDR3 DNA reads TGTGCCAGCAGTCAGCGGGGGTCTTGGGAGGAAAAACTGTTTTTT. It yields the protein CASSQRGSWEEKLFF. The V gene is TRBV7-6, the J gene TRBJ1-4, with a weak D call TRBD1 (5 bases). There are 15 residues in the CDR3. Germline assignment: CDR1 SGHVS and CDR2 FNYEAQ. Trimming pared 6 bases from V and 8 bases from J, leaving 19 bases between.